The sequence of this TCR beta chain was determined in a study of CD8 T cells in ankylosing spondylitis. Broader study findings: There was reportedly significant enrichment of clones that were disease-linked in matched ankylosing spondylitis synovial fluid. In synovial fluid and blood from reactive arthritis, some motif variants were previously reported. A TCR beta motif of several highly homologous variants appeared characteristic of ankylosing spondylitis blood.

Germline CDR1 reads SGHKS; CDR2 reads YYEKEE (reference sequence). V was clipped by 4 bases and J by 2 bases; unmatched bases: 6. The CDR3 extends over 15 amino acids. Using quantitative 5'-RACE with molecular barcodes, the authors made TCR beta libraries. TCRdb re-called the 5' RACE reads with MiXCR, one entry per CDR3 protein. The sample records 700,000 to 1,000,000 distinct CDR3 sequences, 12% being singletons. There are many counts of this clonotype. Its matching antigen is unknown. Sequences were obtained from blood, either unsorted or a sorted T cell fraction (not recorded which). This chain uses TRBV5-5 with TRBJ2-5, with 9 bases fitting TRBD1. This sequence originates from a male donor with ankylosing spondylitis. CDR3 DNA sequence: TGTGCCAGCAGCGGGGGGACAGGGCTACAAGAGACCCAGTACTTC. Translated: CASSGGTGLQETQYF.